This T cell receptor (beta chain) is drawn from a study of T cells in women clearing cervical HPV infection. Study details: Controls gave blood once infection was undetectable; cases at lesion identification.

The study, taken as a whole, reports: TRBV6-7 abundance was lower in cases than controls (around 0.1% versus 0.15%).

All participants had a single incident cervical HPV16 infection, and prevalent HPV16 infections were excluded. Cervical HPV DNA detected by MY09/MY11 PCR, typed by dot-blot. The CDR3 consists of 15 residues. Germline V gene sequence: CDR1 SGHVS, CDR2 FQNEAQ. The J segment lost 6 bases and the V segment lost 5 bases, leaving 10 bases of the junction unmatched. TCRdb's table, derived via immunoSEQ multiplex PCR, lists solely in-frame clones and lacks some. The sample spans 13,000 to 15,000 clones; the ten largest clones claim under 25%. Comment on this clone: Its antigen remains unknown. Read sequence stops 3 residues before the CDR3 end, and the germline J gene provides the missing end.

The receptor's source is a woman between 18 and 70 years old with a cervical HPV16 infection that either progressed to CIN3+ or cleared (not recorded which). The specimen sequenced was blood buffy coat. The chain links TRBV7-8 to TRBJ1-5; TRBD1 agrees at 7 bases. The part of the CDR3 DNA that was read is TGTGCCAGCAGCGATCGGGACAGTTCAATTCAGCCC. Residues: CASSDRDSSIQP. The entire CDR3 is CASSDRDSSIQPQHF.